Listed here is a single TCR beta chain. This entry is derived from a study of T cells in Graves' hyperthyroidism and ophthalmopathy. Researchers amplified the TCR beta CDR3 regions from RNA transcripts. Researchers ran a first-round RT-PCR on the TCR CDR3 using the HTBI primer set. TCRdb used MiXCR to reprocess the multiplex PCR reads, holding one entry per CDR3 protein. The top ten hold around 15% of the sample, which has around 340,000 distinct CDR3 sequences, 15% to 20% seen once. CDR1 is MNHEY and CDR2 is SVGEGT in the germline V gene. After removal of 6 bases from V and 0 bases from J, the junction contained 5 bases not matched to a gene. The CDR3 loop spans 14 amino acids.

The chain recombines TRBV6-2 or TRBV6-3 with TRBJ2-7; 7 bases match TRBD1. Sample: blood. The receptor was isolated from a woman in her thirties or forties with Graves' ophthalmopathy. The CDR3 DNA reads TGTGCCAGCAGAACCGGGACAGTCTCCTACGAGCAGTACTTC. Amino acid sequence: CASRTGTVSYEQYF.